Shown below are 3 T cell receptor beta chains from a single sample sequenced in a study of OX40 agonist ivuxolimab in advanced cancers. TCRdb keeps only in-frame clones here, not all; method: immunoSEQ multiplex PCR. The data hold about 68,000 clones, with approximately 91% observed a single time. The sample was CD4+ or CD8+ T cells sorted from blood, taken in a trial of the OX40 agonist ivuxolimab. All receptors derive from an adult with an advanced solid tumor such as melanoma, head and neck, liver or kidney cancer.

V is TRBV28 and J is TRBJ2-7, with 8 bases aligning to TRBD2. Germline CDR1 reads MDHEN; CDR2 reads SYDVKM. The CDR3 has 15 residues. Unmatched junction bases numbered 8, after V lost 5 bases and J lost 2 bases. CDR3 residues: CASSGAGGPPYEQYF. CDR3 coding DNA: TGTGCCAGCAGTGGGGCGGGAGGCCCTCCCTACGAGCAGTACTTC.

CDR3 loop: CASSPIRQTPVITEAFF. The CDR3 nucleotides read TGTGCCAGCAGTCCCATTAGGCAGACCCCGGTGATCACTGAAGCTTTCTTT. The rearrangement links TRBV28 to TRBJ1-1, with D uncertain. Germline values: CDR1 MDHEN, CDR2 SYDVKM. The CDR3 is 17 amino acids. V dropped 5 bases and J dropped 4 bases, with 23 bases sitting between them.

The genes are TRBV29-1 and TRBJ1-4; D ambiguous. The length of the CDR3 is 12 residues. CDR1 is SQVTM, CDR2 ANQGSEA, per germline. Deletions cut 5 bases from V and 8 bases from J, with 12 bases between. CDR3 residues: CSVNGREEKLFF. The CDR3 bases are TGCAGCGTTAATGGACGAGAAGAAAAACTGTTTTTT.